This T cell receptor beta chain was observed in a study of cytomegalovirus exposure and HLA in healthy donors (dated by TCRdb to about 2017). At the level of the whole study: An earlier analysis of several hundred of the donors reported roughly 300 Gb of sequence data and roughly 100 million unique TCR beta sequences from roughly 200 million T cells. Approximately 300 gigabases of sequencing data and around 80 million unique TCR sequences made up an early release that covered under 750 HLA-typed donors. Of the roughly 430 genotyped donors, approximately 83% fell in the genetic ancestry cluster associated with self-reported Caucasian donors. The aim of the study was to test whether cataloging public T cell receptors could identify signatures of past pathogen exposure. The study profiled the T cell repertoires of more than 500 subjects by immunosequencing and related them to cytomegalovirus serostatus. Besides the first cohort of 500 to 700 subjects, a separate validation cohort made up of over 95 different subjects was used. High-throughput TCR immunosequencing, statistical association of individual TCRs with disease status, and machine learning were combined to predict cytomegalovirus infection status. In a later analysis, previously published TCR beta repertoires from fewer than 750 donors were re-analyzed and high-resolution HLA genotyping was added so that TCR occurrence patterns could be studied. Rather than using new phenotypic data, the later analysis identified candidate immune exposures from TCR beta sequences and from how often those sequences occurred across donors. In an earlier analysis of around 540 of the donors, high-throughput TCR beta sequencing was used to judge whether each TCR beta V gene segment behaved as functional or pseudogenic. Alongside the repertoire data, information on donor age, sex, ethnicity and CMV serostatus was compiled. A later genetic analysis took genome-wide SNP genotypes for about 55% of the roughly 700 donors and used that subset as a discovery cohort. All discovery cohort repertoires had been generated using a single sequencing platform. HLA typing included class I and class II loci at four-digit resolution. Typing coverage differed by locus: A, B, C, DRB1 and DQB1 were typed in roughly 620-630 donors, DQA1 in 522, DPA1 in over 600, and DPB1 in 400 to 480. Roughly 5 DR-DQ haplotypes were handled as single units for association and clustering, since linkage in the cohort was strong. Across approximately 420 genotyped donors of the cohort, an average of roughly 200,000 unique TCR beta nucleotide sequences per donor were sequenced, and approximately 17% of those sequences were non-productive.

Sequences MNHEY (CDR1) and SVGAGI (CDR2) are obtained from the germline V gene. The cysteine opens and the phenylalanine closes a CDR3 of 13 amino acids. Only CDR3 DNA is held: 39 bases, read in frame from base 1. Trimming costs V 6 bases and J 6 bases, and their ends lie 14 bases apart. In total, over 600 healthy bone marrow donors made up the cohort. At the time of sampling, all cohort members were nominally healthy, though unrecorded immune exposures were likely present. The donor was CMV seronegative and belonged to the group of 350 to 400 seronegative cohort members. Each donor provided a peripheral blood sample, and peripheral blood mononuclear cells were used for TCR beta sequencing. Genomic DNA extraction from the blood cell samples was performed with the Qiagen DNeasy Blood Extraction Kit. Study-level results and caveats: In vitro tests confirmed that a few of the cytomegalovirus-associated TCR beta chains recognize cytomegalovirus antigens. In a later analysis, several top co-occurrence clusters were reported to appear linked to parvovirus B19, influenza, CMV and Epstein-Barr virus. A total of 150 or so TCR beta chains were listed by the study as associated with cytomegalovirus. A later genetic analysis associated a missense DCLRE1C variant with V-gene and J-gene trimming of TCR beta chains, and an independent cohort replicated the association. Most TCR sequences were seen in very few donors, while some public TCRs were found in many individuals. Linkage disequilibrium might explain the correlated functional status among segregating V segments, but an unknown experimental factor could not be ruled out. Because some donors lacked HLA typing at each locus, the association tests relied only on the typed subset. Specific HLA alleles were associated with roughly 17,000 TCR beta sequences at a false discovery rate of 0.05 in a later analysis. In a later genetic analysis, fewer N-insertions in productive TCRs were reported among donors in an Asian-associated ancestry cluster than the roughly 700-donor mean. The authors suggested that the approach could potentially be generalized to other disease states and immunological phenotypes. In a later analysis, HLA-associated TCR beta chains were found to be more clonally expanded and to have lower generation probabilities than equally common non-associated chains. Immune exposure information for the cohort was limited to CMV serostatus. In a later analysis, most CMV-associated TCR beta chains were found to appear HLA-restricted, with HLA associations seemingly driven largely by CMV exposure. Because counts were too low, fewer than 20 rarely observed V segments, including chromosome 9 orphons, were excluded from the earlier analysis of 587 of the donors. Strong co-occurrence of HLA alleles, especially DR and DQ, made assigning TCR associations to individual alleles difficult. Some IMGT-functional V segments, including TRBV6-2 and TRBV6-3, could not be told apart with the 87-base-pair reads, so those segments were excluded. A group of highly shared sequence variants was considered likely to be a technical artifact of the sequencing pipeline. A further reported finding was that TCR beta sequences accurately predicted the HLA-A and HLA-B alleles for most subjects in the first cohort. In an earlier analysis of around 600 of the donors, most TCR beta V segments were observed in productive rearrangements about 87% or about 30% of the time, broadly matching IMGT annotations. In both the original and validation cohorts, the classifier was reported to diagnose cytomegalovirus status with high specificity and sensitivity. In a later analysis, the rate of TCR association differed among HLA loci, with DRB1 alleles having the most associated TCRs and HLA-C alleles having the fewest. Only TCR beta chains were sequenced in this cohort, and the absence of alpha or paired-chain data limited detectable features. Presence/absence analyses assumed roughly uniform sequencing depth across donors, an assumption that may not hold.

In the case of this clone: The target of this receptor is not known. Within one base of it there is no much larger clone, and no base qualities were kept.

The receptor library was made with the immunoSEQ multiplex PCR assay. The multiplex PCR relied on a mix of 60 forward primers for TCR Vbeta segments and 13 reverse primers for TCR Jbeta segments. A multiplex PCR assay on genomic DNA amplified the CDR3 region of rearranged TCR beta genes. The Illumina HiSeq System was used to sequence the amplified TCR beta libraries as 87-base-pair reads. The study's processing was this. In a later analysis, tens of millions of unique TCR beta chains were counted across the 500 to 850 repertoires, and roughly 10 million of these chains were shared by at least two donors. Raw reads were error-corrected and collapsed into unique sequences by a nearest-neighbor algorithm in which closely related sequences were merged to remove PCR and sequencing errors. Alignment of CDR3 sequences to IMGT reference sequences was used to assign V, D and J gene segments. Each retained sequence needed at least a six-nucleotide match to both a V gene segment and a J gene segment. A rearrangement was called productive if the CDR3 had no stop codons and remained in frame with V and J, and every other rearrangement was called non-productive. CDR3 was defined according to IMGT convention as the region running from the second conserved V-encoded cysteine to the conserved J-encoded phenylalanine. In an earlier analysis of around 570 of the donors, sequences lacking an unambiguous match to a single V gene segment were excluded. In an earlier analysis of approximately 550 of the donors, V segments were called functional above 56.7% productive rearrangements and were called segregating when the between-donor standard deviation exceeded 5%. A statistical classification framework was developed to diagnose cytomegalovirus status using the catalog of TCR beta chain sequences. V and J gene assignment, in a later analysis, came from comparing TCR nucleotide sequences with IMGT/GENE-DB human TR gene sequences. A later analysis assigned CDR3 sequences and most-parsimonious VDJ recombination scenarios with the TCRdist pipeline. In a later analysis, each TCR beta chain was defined by its CDR3 amino acid sequence together with its V-gene family, and reads lacking a unique V-gene family were excluded. To address suspected cross-contamination and a sequencing artifact, a later analysis removed a few hundred highly shared, low-generation-probability nucleotide sequences. For each public chain, a later analysis derived a clonal expansion index from normalized ranks of inferred template counts within each repertoire. Generation probabilities in a later analysis came from a VDJ recombination model fitted to out-of-frame rearrangements, and those results were checked against IGoR. Hypergeometric tests were used in a later analysis to score TCR-TCR, TCR-HLA and TCR-CMV co-occurrence, with a repertoire-size bias correction applied to the TCR pairs. False discovery rates were estimated in a later analysis by permuting HLA or CMV assignments 20 times. In a later analysis, co-occurring TCRs were grouped using DBSCAN, and TCRdist sequence similarity was added for clustering within HLA-allele-positive subsets. Repertoires with fewer than 30,000 or more than 120,000 public chains were left out of co-occurrence clustering, as were a few repertoires with anomalous nucleotide sharing. The table was pulled from immuneACCESS by TCRdb, which kept in-frame rearrangements only. Such tables lose some clones; where checked, under half of the loss comes from unresolved V genes, and the rest has no known cause. The V and J calls and clone size were taken over from that table, and D and trimming were inferred from the DNA. This sample is represented by about 150,000 clones; roughly 85% of them were singletons. The top ten hold about 0.66% of the sample.

The chain couples TRBV6-5 to TRBJ1-2; perhaps TRBD1 is the D gene, with 5 bases matching. This TCR came from a male donor in good health and CMV-seronegative. The sequenced sample consisted of PBMCs. The CDR3 corresponds to CASRLMGQNGYTF. The DNA is as follows: TGTGCCAGCAGGCTCATGGGGCAGAATGGCTACACCTTC.